Presented here are 3 T cell receptor beta chains from one specimen sequenced in a study of blood T cell repertoires in COVID-19. Here immunoSEQ multiplex PCR was the method, and the copy in TCRdb shows in-frame clones only, minus some. The data hold fewer than 200,000 clones, with more than 70% observed a single time. The sample was peripheral blood. The source of these receptors is a woman aged 60-75 years with acute or convalescent COVID-19.

The V gene is TRBV28, the J gene TRBJ1-2; D is possibly TRBD1 (6 bases). The CDR3 spans 14 residues. V gave up 6 bases and J gave up 8 bases, with 19 bases separating them. The germline V gene has CDR1 MDHEN and CDR2 SYDVKM. The CDR3 region is CASRESGELRGYTF. The DNA for the CDR3 is TGTGCCAGCAGGGAGTCAGGGGAACTAAGGGGCTACACCTTC.

The chain uses TRBV7-9 and TRBJ1-2, with D perhaps matching TRBD1 (6 bases). Germline CDR1 and CDR2: SEHNR and FQNEAQ (reference sequence). The ends were cut back, 5 bases at V and 4 bases at J, with 14 bases in the middle. CDR3 length equals 14 residues. The CDR3 DNA reads as TGTGCCAGCAGCCCAGAACAGGGATTCTATGGCTACACCTTC. Amino acids: CASSPEQGFYGYTF.

V gene TRBV3-1 (or the pseudogene TRBV3-2) combines with J gene TRBJ1-1; the D gene is possibly TRBD1 (6 bases). The CDR3 consists of 14 residues. Trimming stripped 4 bases from V and 1 base from J, with 10 bases between. Germline-derived CDR1 and CDR2 are LGHDT and YNNKEL (reference sequence). DNA of the CDR3: TGTGCCAGCAGCCCTAGGGGGTCGAACACTGAAGCTTTCTTT. This gives the protein CASSPRGSNTEAFF.